The 24 T cell receptor beta chains below all came from one sample that was sequenced in a study of T cell responses to AZD1222 COVID-19 vaccine. The assay was immunoSEQ multiplex PCR, and TCRdb's table has in-frame clones only and misses some. The data hold about 180,000 clones, with just over 85% observed a single time. The sample in question was peripheral blood, obtained on day 0 of AZD1222 vaccination. Receptors originate from an adult in good health.

The rearrangement joins TRBV6-4 to TRBJ1-2; 8 bases map to TRBD1. The V gene end was trimmed by 9 bases and the J gene end by 5 bases; junction bases not matched to a gene: 11. The CDR3 extends over 14 amino acids. Germline CDR1 MRHNA, CDR2 SNTAGT. Here the CDR3 reads CASPRQGPTYGYTF. CDR3 DNA sequence: TGTGCCAGTCCGAGACAGGGGCCGACGTATGGCTACACCTTC.

The rearrangement links TRBV3-1 (or the pseudogene TRBV3-2) to TRBJ2-7; D is perhaps TRBD2 (6 bases). There are 12 residues in the CDR3. CDR1 and CDR2 (germline): LGHDT, YNNKEL (reference sequence). Trimming pared 1 base from V and 6 bases from J, leaving 7 bases between. CDR3 coding DNA: TGTGCCAGCAGCCAAGGGCGGGGCGAGCAGTACTTC. Translation: CASSQGRGEQYF.

To note about this clone: An end of the junction does not agree with germline; a read error may underlie this. The chain combines TRBV5-1 with TRBJ1-1; D not resolved. Looked up from germline, CDR1 is SGHRS and CDR2 is YFSETQ. The CDR3 loop spans 14 amino acids. CDR3 sequence reads: CASRLDWANTEAFF. The CDR3 coding sequence is TGCGCCAGCAGGTTGGACTGGGCGAACACTGAAGCTTTCTTT.

This chain joins TRBV4-2 and TRBJ1-5, with D uncertain. The CDR3 has 16 amino acids. V gave up 0 bases and J gave up 0 bases, with 9 bases separating them. The germline CDR1 and CDR2 sequences are LGHNA and YNFKEQ. The CDR3 reads CASSQEVAYSNQPQHF. The DNA for the CDR3 is TGTGCCAGCAGCCAAGAGGTTGCGTATAGCAATCAGCCCCAGCATTTT.

The rearrangement links TRBV19 to TRBJ1-4; no clear D gene. The CDR3 contains 18 residues. CDR1 is LNHDA and CDR2 is SQIVND in the germline V gene (reference sequence). V dropped 3 bases and J dropped 0 bases, with 17 bases sitting between them. The CDR3 DNA reads TGTGCCAGTAGTATCTCCAGAGTTATGGTGGCAACTAATGAAAAACTGTTTTTT. Translating it yields CASSISRVMVATNEKLFF.

The chain links TRBV11-3 to TRBJ1-1; D gene unclear. V was trimmed by 1 base and J by 1 base, leaving 4 bases between them. This CDR3 contains 13 residues. Germline V CDR1 and CDR2: SGHNT, YENEEA. The CDR3 here is CASSLGTNTEAFF. CDR3 coding DNA: TGTGCCAGCAGCTTAGGAACGAACACTGAAGCTTTCTTT. Combining the CDR3 with reference TRBV11-3 and TRBJ1-1 gives the whole variable domain EAGVVQSPRYKIIEKKQPVAFWCNPISGHNTLYWYLQNLGQGPELLIRYENEEAVDDSQLPKDRFSAERLKGVDSTLKIQPAELGDSAVYLCASSLGTNTEAFFGQGTRLTVV.

The rearrangement joins TRBV28 to TRBJ1-2; D is unclear. The CDR3 has 14 amino acids. The germline V gene has CDR1 MDHEN and CDR2 SYDVKM. Trimming left V 2 bases short and J 0 bases short, with 7 bases between. CDR3 sequence: CASSLRVSNYGYTF. CDR3 coding DNA: TGTGCCAGCAGTTTAAGGGTTTCTAACTATGGCTACACCTTC.

This clone occurred once. The chain recombines TRBV6-5 with TRBJ2-7, with 7 bases fitting TRBD1. The CDR3 is made up of 12 amino acids. Germline V gives CDR1 MNHEY, CDR2 SVGAGI. V lost 6 bases and J lost 7; bases outside the gene matches: 6. The CDR3 bases are TGTGCCAGCAGGTCACAGGGGTGGGAGCAGTACTTC. Translated, it gives CASRSQGWEQYF.

The chain combines TRBV3-1 (or the pseudogene TRBV3-2) with TRBJ2-5; D is possibly TRBD2 (6 bases). The germline gives CDR1 LGHDT, CDR2 YNNKEL (reference sequence). The CDR3 has 12 amino acids. Trimming removed 7 bases from V and 4 bases from J, with 10 bases in between. As DNA, the CDR3 is TGTGCCAGCAATGGGGGAGGAGAGACCCAGTACTTC. The encoded protein is CASNGGGETQYF.

CDR3 coding DNA: TGTGCCAGCACCGAAGGGGTCTATAGCAATCAGCCCCAGCATTTT. Its protein product is CASTEGVYSNQPQHF. This chain joins TRBV6-5 and TRBJ1-5; a possible D gene is TRBD1 (5 bases). The CDR3 is 15 amino acids. The V and J ends lost 7 bases and 0 bases respectively, with 13 bases between them. The germline V gene has CDR1 MNHEY and CDR2 SVGAGI.

This chain connects TRBV6-5 to TRBJ2-2, with D possibly matching TRBD1 (5 bases). The germline gives CDR1 MNHEY, CDR2 SVGAGI. This CDR3 has 13 residues. V lost 6 bases and J 5 bases, leaving 10 bases between the germline ends. This chain's CDR3 is CASSTGITGELFF. CDR3 nucleotides: TGTGCCAGCAGCACAGGTATTACCGGGGAGCTGTTTTTT.

For this clone: The junction and the germline gene differ at one end; a read error may be behind it. This chain uses TRBV7-7 with TRBJ1-4; TRBD1 is a possible D gene (5 bases). The V gene's germline CDR1 is SSHAT and CDR2 FNYEAQ (reference sequence). The CDR3 runs 16 residues. As DNA, the CDR3 is TGTGCTAGCAGCTTCGGGGACTCTGCAACTAATGAAAAACTGTTTTTT. This gives the protein CASSFGDSATNEKLFF.

In DNA, the CDR3 is TGTGCCTGGAGTGTAGACGCCGGGGAGCTGTTTTTT. Translated: CAWSVDAGELFF. The gene calls are TRBV30 and TRBJ2-2; D is undetermined. Germline V gene data show CDR1 as GTSNPN and CDR2 as SVGIG (reference sequence). CDR3 size: 12 residues. Deletions cut 0 bases from V and 6 bases from J, with 5 bases between.

The chain uses TRBV28 and TRBJ2-7; 9 nucleotides align to TRBD1. The germline V gene encodes CDR1 MDHEN and CDR2 SYDVKM. The CDR3 is 16 residues long. Trimming took 2 bases from V and 6 from J; bases not matched to a gene: 11. In nucleotides, the CDR3 is TGTGCCAGCAGTTTAGAATCCGGGACAGGGATAACCGAGCAGTACTTC. Translation: CASSLESGTGITEQYF.

The CDR3 region has the DNA TGCGCCAGCAAGAAAAGAACGGTAGAGGAAGAGACCCAGTACTTC. This encodes CASKKRTVEEETQYF. The genes are TRBV5-1 and TRBJ2-5; the D is unclear. CDR3 size: 15 residues. Looked up from germline, CDR1 is SGHRS and CDR2 is YFSETQ. V lost 6 bases to trimming and J lost 3 bases, with 18 bases between them. Drawing the rest from reference TRBV5-1 and TRBJ2-5, the complete variable domain is KAGVTQTPRYLIKTRGQQVTLSCSPISGHRSVSWYQQTPGQGLQFLFEYFSETQRNKGNFPGRFSGRQFSNSRSEMNVSTLELGDSALYLCASKKRTVEEETQYFGPGTRLLVL.

The chain employs TRBV18 and TRBJ1-5; 9 bases are a match to TRBD1. The CDR3 length is 17 residues. The V gene's germline CDR1 is KGHSH and CDR2 LQKENI. V was clipped by 6 bases and J by 2 bases; unmatched bases: 11. CDR3 bases: TGTGCCAGCTCGACTGGGACAGGGAGGTATCGCAATCAGCCCCAGCATTTT. It codes for CASSTGTGRYRNQPQHF.

V and J are TRBV27 and TRBJ2-2, with 7 bases aligning to TRBD1. CDR1 and CDR2 (germline): MNHEY, SMNVEV (reference sequence). This CDR3 comprises 15 residues. With V trimmed by 6 bases and J by 2 bases, 6 bases remained unmatched. CDR3 nucleotides: TGTGCCAGCAGCCAGACAGGGTCTAACACCGGGGAGCTGTTTTTT. It yields the protein CASSQTGSNTGELFF.

This rearrangement joins TRBV30 to TRBJ1-2, with a tentative D call TRBD1 (5 bases). Trimming cost V 0 bases and J 6 bases, with 8 bases left between them. Germline V gives CDR1 GTSNPN, CDR2 SVGIG (reference sequence). The CDR3 contains 12 residues. The CDR3 DNA follows: TGTGCCTGGAGTGTAGGAGGGGATGGCTACACCTTC. Protein: CAWSVGGDGYTF.

This chain connects TRBV19 to TRBJ2-7; TRBD1 agrees at 8 bases. In germline, CDR1 is LNHDA, CDR2 SQIVND (reference sequence). J gave up 6 bases and V 0 bases, and 1 base lay outside the gene matches. The CDR3 runs to 13 residues. The CDR3 sequence: CASSIDRGLEQYF. Here the CDR3 DNA reads TGTGCCAGTAGTATAGACAGGGGGCTCGAGCAGTACTTC. Using reference TRBV19 and TRBJ2-7 for the parts outside the CDR3, the full variable domain is DGGITQSPKYLFRKEGQNVTLSCEQNLNHDAMYWYRQDPGQGLRLIYYSQIVNDFQKGDIAEGYSVSREKKESFPLTVTSAQKNPTAFYLCASSIDRGLEQYFGPGTRLTVT.

The genes are TRBV18 and TRBJ1-4, with D maybe TRBD1 (6 bases). V was cut by 6 bases and J by 0 bases, with 11 bases left in between. In germline, CDR1 is KGHSH, CDR2 LQKENI. The CDR3 has 15 residues. CDR3 DNA sequence: TGTGCCAGCTCGGCAGGGGTCACAACTAATGAAAAACTGTTTTTT. Translated: CASSAGVTTNEKLFF.

In this sample, this clone turned up a few times. V is TRBV9 and J is TRBJ1-3; the D is unclear. The CDR3 runs to 16 residues. Per germline, CDR1 SGDLS and CDR2 YYNGEE. V was pared by 4 bases and J by 0 bases, with 14 bases between. CDR3 nucleotides: TGTGCCAGCAGCCCCGCAGGCACCTTCTCTGGAAACACCATATATTTT. Protein sequence: CASSPAGTFSGNTIYF. The full variable domain, rest sourced from reference TRBV9 and TRBJ1-3, is DSGVTQTPKHLITATGQRVTLRCSPRSGDLSVYWYQQSLDQGLQFLIQYYNGEERAKGNILERFSAQQFPDLHSELNLSSLELGDSALYFCASSPAGTFSGNTIYFGEGSWLTVV.

The chain recombines TRBV29-1 with TRBJ2-2, with 7 bases identical to TRBD2. Trimming cost V 7 bases and J 4 bases; bases outside gene matches: 9. Germline CDR1 reads SQVTM; CDR2 reads ANQGSEA. The CDR3 runs 14 residues. CDR3 protein: CSADLGGTTGELFF. The CDR3 DNA is TGCAGCGCCGACCTGGGGGGGACCACCGGGGAGCTGTTTTTT.

The chain is built from TRBV28 and TRBJ1-3, with D perhaps matching TRBD1 (6 bases). Germline CDR1 is MDHEN and CDR2 is SYDVKM. The CDR3 is 16 amino acids. Deletions cut 4 bases from V and 0 bases from J, with 13 bases between. DNA of the CDR3: TGTGCCAGCAGTTCCCCAGGGGCTTACTCTGGAAACACCATATATTTT. Translated: CASSSPGAYSGNTIYF.

The chain couples TRBV13 to TRBJ2-5, with 10 positions matching TRBD1. This CDR3 spans 15 amino acids. J was trimmed by 2 bases and V by 5 bases; bases with no gene match: 5. Germline loops: CDR1 PRHDT, CDR2 FYEKMQ (reference sequence). The CDR3 nucleotides are TGTGCCAGCAGCCCCCGGACAGGGGGACAAGAGACCCAGTACTTC. This translates into CASSPRTGGQETQYF.